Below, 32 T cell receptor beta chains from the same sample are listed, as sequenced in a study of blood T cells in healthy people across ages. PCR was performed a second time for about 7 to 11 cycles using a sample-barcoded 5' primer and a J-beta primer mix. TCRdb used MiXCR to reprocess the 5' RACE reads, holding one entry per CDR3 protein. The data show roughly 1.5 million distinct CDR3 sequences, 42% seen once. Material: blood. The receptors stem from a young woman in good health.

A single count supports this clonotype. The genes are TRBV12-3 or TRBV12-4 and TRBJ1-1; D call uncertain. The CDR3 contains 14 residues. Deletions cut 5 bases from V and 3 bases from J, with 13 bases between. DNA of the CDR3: TGTGCCAGCAGTCCATGGGGTATGGACACTGAAGCTTTCTTT. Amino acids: CASSPWGMDTEAFF.

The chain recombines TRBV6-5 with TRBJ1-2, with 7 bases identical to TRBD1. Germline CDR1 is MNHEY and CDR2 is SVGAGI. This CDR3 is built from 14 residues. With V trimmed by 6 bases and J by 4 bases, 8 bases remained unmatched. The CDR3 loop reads CASSLTGRAYGYTF. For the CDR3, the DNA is TGTGCCAGCAGCTTGACAGGGAGGGCCTATGGCTACACCTTC.

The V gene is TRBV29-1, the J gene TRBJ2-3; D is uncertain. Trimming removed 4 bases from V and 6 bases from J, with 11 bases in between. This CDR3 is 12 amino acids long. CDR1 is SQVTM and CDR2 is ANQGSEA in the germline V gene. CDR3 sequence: CSVVSPEDTQYF. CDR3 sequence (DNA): TGCAGCGTTGTATCCCCGGAGGATACGCAGTATTTT.

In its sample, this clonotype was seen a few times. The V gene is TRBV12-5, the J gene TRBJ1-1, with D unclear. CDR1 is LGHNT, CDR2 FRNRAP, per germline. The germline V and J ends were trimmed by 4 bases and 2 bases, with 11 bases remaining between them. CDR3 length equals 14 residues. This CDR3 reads CASGWGEDNTEAFF. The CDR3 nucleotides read TGTGCTAGTGGTTGGGGTGAGGATAACACTGAAGCTTTCTTT. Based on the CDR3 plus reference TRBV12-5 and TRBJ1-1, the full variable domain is DARVTQTPRHKVTEMGQEVTMRCQPILGHNTVFWYRQTMMQGLELLAYFRNRAPLDDSGMPKDRFSAEMPDATLATLKIQPSEPRDSAVYFCASGWGEDNTEAFFGQGTRLTVV.

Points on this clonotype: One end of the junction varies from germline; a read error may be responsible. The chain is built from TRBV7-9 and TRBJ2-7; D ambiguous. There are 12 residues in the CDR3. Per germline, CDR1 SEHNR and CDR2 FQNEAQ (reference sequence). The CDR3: CTSSLSLSEQYF. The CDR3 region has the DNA TGTACCAGCAGCTTATCACTCAGCGAGCAGTACTTC. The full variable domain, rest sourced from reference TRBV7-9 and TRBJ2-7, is DTGVSQNPRHKITKRGQNVTFRCDPISEHNRLYWYRQTLGQGPEFLTYFQNEAQLEKSRLLSDRFSAERPKGSFSTLEIQRTEQGDSAMYLCTSSLSLSEQYFGPGTRLTVT.

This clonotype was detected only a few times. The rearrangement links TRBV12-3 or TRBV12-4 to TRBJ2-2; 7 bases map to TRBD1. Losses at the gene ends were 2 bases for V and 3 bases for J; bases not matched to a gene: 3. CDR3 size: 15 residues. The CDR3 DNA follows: TGTGCCAGCAGTTTAAGGGGGCGAGACACCGGGGAGCTGTTTTTT. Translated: CASSLRGRDTGELFF.

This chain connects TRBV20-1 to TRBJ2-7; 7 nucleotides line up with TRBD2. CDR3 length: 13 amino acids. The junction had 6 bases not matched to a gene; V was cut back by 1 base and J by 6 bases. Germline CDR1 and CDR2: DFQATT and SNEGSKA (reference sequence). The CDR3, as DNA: TGCAGTGCTAGAGTTCCAGGGAGGGTCGAGCAGTACTTC. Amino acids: CSARVPGRVEQYF.

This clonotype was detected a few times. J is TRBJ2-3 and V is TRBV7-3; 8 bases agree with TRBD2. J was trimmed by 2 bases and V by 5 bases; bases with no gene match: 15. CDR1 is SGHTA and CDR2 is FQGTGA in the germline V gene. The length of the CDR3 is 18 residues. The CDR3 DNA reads TGTGCCAGCAGCCTCCCAGAGGGCAGCGGGAGAGACACAGATACGCAGTATTTT. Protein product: CASSLPEGSGRDTDTQYF.

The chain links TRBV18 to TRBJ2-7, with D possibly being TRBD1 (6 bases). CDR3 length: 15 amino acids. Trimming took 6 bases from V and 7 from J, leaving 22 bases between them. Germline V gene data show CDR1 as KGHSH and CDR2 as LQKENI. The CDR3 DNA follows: TGTGCCAGCTCCCCTTCGGGCAGGGGAAAGCGTGAGCAGTACTTC. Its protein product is CASSPSGRGKREQYF.

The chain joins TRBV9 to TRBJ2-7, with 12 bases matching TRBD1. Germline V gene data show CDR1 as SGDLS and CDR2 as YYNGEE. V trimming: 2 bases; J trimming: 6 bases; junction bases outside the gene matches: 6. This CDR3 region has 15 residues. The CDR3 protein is CASSVGTGGAGEQYF. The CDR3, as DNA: TGTGCCAGCAGCGTGGGGACAGGGGGCGCGGGCGAGCAGTACTTC.

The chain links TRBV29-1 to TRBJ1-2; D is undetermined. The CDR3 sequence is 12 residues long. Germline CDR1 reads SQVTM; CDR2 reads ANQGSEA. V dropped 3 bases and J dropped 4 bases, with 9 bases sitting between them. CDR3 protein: CSVDWGVYGYTF. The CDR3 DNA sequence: TGCAGCGTTGATTGGGGAGTCTATGGCTACACCTTC.

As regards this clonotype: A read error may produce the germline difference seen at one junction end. CDR3 sequence (DNA): TGCGCCAGCAGCTTGTCGTGGGATGGCCACACCTTC. Its translation: CASSLSWDGHTF. V usage is TRBV5-1 and J usage is TRBJ1-2; D is uncertain. The length of the CDR3 is 12 residues. Germline assignment: CDR1 SGHRS and CDR2 YFSETQ.

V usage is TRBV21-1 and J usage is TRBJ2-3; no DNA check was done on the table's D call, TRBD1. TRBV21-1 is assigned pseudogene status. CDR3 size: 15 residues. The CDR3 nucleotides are TGTGCCAGCAGCAAAGCCCCCGTCAGGGCAGATACGCAGTATTTT. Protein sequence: CASSKAPVRADTQYF.

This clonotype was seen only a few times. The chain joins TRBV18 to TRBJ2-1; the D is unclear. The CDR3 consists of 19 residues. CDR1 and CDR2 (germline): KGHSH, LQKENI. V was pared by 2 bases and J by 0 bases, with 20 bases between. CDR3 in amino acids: CASSPTALSRVYSYNEQFF. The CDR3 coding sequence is TGTGCCAGCTCACCAACAGCCCTCTCCCGGGTTTACTCCTACAATGAGCAGTTCTTC.

The CDR3 DNA is TGCAGCGTTCAGACAGGGCTGGGTGAGACCCAGTACTTC. It codes for CSVQTGLGETQYF. The gene calls are TRBV29-1 and TRBJ2-5; 7 bases match TRBD1. The V and J ends lost 5 bases and 5 bases, in that order; junction bases with no gene match: 8. The CDR3 extends over 13 amino acids. Germline V lookup: CDR1 SQVTM, CDR2 ANQGSEA.

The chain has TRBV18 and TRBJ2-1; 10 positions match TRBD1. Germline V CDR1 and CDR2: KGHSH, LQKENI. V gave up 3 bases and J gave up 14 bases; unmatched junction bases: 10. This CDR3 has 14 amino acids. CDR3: CASSPGQGSSLEFF. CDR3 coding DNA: TGTGCCAGCTCACCGGGACAGGGGTCCTCCTTGGAGTTCTTC.

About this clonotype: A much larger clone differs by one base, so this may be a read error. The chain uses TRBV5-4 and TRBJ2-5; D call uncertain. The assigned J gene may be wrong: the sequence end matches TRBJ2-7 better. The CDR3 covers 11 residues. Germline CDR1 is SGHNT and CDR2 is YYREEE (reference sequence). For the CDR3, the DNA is TGTGCCAGCAGTGACTTCAACGAGCAGTACTTC. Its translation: CASSDFNEQYF.

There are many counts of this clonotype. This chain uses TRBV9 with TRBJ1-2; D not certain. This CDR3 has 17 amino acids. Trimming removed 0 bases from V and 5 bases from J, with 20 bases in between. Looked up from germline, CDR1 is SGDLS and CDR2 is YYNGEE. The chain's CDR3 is CASSVGRTRATLYGYTF. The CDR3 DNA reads TGTGCCAGCAGCGTAGGACGGACTAGAGCGACCCTATATGGCTACACCTTC.

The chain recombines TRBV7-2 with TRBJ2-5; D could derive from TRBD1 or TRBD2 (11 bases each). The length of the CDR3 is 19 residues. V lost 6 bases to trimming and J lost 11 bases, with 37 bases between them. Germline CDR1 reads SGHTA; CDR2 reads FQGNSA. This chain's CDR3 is CASSFGDRGILAGGNEQYF. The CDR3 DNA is TGTGCCAGCAGTTTTGGGGACAGGGGGATCCTAGCGGGAGGCAATGAGCAGTACTTC.

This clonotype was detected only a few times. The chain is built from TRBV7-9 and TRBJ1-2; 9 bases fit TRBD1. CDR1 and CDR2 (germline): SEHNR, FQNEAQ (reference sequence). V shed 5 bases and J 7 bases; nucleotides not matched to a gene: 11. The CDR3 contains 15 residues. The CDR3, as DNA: TGTGCCAGCAGCCCCGTGGGACAGGGTACGAGTGGCTACACCTTC. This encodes CASSPVGQGTSGYTF.

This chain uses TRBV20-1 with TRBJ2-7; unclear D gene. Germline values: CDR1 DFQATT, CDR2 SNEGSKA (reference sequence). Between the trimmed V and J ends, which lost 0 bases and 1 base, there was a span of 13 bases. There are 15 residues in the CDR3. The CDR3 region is CSARDRAEKSYEQYF. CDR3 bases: TGCAGTGCTAGAGATAGGGCAGAGAAGTCCTACGAGCAGTACTTC.

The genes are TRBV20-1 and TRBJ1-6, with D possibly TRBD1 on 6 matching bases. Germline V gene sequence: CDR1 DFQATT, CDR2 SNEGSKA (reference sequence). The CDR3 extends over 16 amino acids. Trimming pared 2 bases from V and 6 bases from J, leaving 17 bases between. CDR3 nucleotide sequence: TGCAGTGCTAGAATCGGGGGGGCAGCGGGTAATTCACCCCTCCACTTT. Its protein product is CSARIGGAAGNSPLHF.

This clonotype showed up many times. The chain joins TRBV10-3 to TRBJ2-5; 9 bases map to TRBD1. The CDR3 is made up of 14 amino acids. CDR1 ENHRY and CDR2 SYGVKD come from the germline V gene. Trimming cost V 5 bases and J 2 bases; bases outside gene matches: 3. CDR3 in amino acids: CAISIGTGQETQYF. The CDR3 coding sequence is TGTGCCATCAGTATTGGGACAGGGCAAGAGACCCAGTACTTC.

CDR3 sequence (DNA): TGTGCCAGCTTGGGACTTACTGATCAGCCCCAGCATTTT. The encoded protein is CASLGLTDQPQHF. This rearrangement joins TRBV3-1 to TRBJ1-5, with D perhaps TRBD1 (5 bases). The CDR3 loop spans 13 amino acids. Germline assignment: CDR1 LGHDT and CDR2 YNNKEL (reference sequence). V dropped 8 bases and J dropped 5 bases, with 13 bases sitting between them.

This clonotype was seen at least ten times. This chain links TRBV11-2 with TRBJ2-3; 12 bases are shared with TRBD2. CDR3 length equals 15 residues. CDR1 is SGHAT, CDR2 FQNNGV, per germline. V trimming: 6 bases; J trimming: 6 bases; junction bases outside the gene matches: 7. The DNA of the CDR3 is TGTGCCAGCAGTCCCCGACTAGCGGGAGAGGATACGCAGTATTTT. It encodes CASSPRLAGEDTQYF.

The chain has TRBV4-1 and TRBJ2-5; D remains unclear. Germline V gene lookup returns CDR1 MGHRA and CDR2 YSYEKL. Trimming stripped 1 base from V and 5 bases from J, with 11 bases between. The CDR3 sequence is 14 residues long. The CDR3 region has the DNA TGCGCCAGCAGCCAAGCAGACCGGACGGAGACCCAGTACTTC. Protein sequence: CASSQADRTETQYF.

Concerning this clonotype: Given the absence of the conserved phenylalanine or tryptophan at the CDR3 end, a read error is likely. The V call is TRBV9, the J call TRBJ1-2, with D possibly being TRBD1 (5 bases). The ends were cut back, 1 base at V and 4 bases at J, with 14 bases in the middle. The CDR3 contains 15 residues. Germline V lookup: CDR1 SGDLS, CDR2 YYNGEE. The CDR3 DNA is TGTGCCAGCAGCGTATCCGGGGACCCCTCCTATGGCTACACCGTC. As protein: CASSVSGDPSYGYTV.

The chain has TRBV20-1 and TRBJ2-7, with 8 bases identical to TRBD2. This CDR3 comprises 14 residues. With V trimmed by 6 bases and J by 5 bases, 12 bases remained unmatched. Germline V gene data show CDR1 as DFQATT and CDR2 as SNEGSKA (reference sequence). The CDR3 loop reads CSASTGGPLDEQYF. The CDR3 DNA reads TGCAGTGCCAGCACGGGGGGGCCTTTGGACGAGCAGTACTTC.

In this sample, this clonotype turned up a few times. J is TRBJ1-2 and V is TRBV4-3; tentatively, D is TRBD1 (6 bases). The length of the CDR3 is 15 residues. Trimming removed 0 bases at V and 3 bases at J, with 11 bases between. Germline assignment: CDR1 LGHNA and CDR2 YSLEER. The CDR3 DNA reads TGCGCCAGCAGCCAAGATAGGAACAGGGACTATGGCTACACCTTC. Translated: CASSQDRNRDYGYTF.

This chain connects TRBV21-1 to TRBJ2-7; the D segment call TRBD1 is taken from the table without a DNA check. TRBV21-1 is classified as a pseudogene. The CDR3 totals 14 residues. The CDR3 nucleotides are TGTGCCAGACTGCCGGGACGGAAATCCTACGAGCAGTACTTC. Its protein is CARLPGRKSYEQYF.

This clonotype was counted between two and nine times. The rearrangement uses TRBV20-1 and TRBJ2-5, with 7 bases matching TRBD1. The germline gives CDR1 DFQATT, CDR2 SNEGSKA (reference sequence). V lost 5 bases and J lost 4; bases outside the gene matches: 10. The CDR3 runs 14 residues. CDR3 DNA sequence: TGCAGTGCTCCGAGGGGGCTATCCTCAGAGACCCAGTACTTC. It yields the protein CSAPRGLSSETQYF.

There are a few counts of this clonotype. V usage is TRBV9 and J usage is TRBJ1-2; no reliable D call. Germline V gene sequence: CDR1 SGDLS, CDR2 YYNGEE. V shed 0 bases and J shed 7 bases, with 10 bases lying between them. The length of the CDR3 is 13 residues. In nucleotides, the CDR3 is TGTGCCAGCAGCGTAGGGGCAGCGCCTGGCTACACCTTC. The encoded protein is CASSVGAAPGYTF.